This T cell receptor (beta chain) was sequenced in a study of blood T cell repertoires in COVID-19 (dated by TCRdb to between 2020 and 2021). The study in broad terms: Samples covering the acute and convalescent phases of COVID-19 were provided by collaborators in the United States, Italy and Spain. The material from the prospective study consisted of cDNA or gDNA derived from T cells, B-cell-depleted T cells, or PBMCs. Subjects who had been exposed to COVID-19, were actively infected with it, or had recovered from it provided the deeply sampled blood TCRbeta repertoires that made up the dataset. Nearly every sample came with metadata listing a de-identified subject ID, COVID-19 status, age in years and sex. Where available, HLA class I and class II types were obtained from metadata supplied by the sample provider rather than from assay-based typing. A freely available public database, intended as a resource for researchers studying the immune response to SARS-CoV-2, is where the repertoires were released. Samples came from the ongoing ImmuneRACE study (first 160 participants) plus 1,254 subjects from 6 global collaborators.

The germline V gene (reference sequence) yields LNHDA for CDR1 and SQIVND for CDR2. The CDR3, cysteine through phenylalanine, is 13 amino acids long. Only the CDR3 region is kept as DNA, spanning 39 bases read in frame from base 1. The germline ends are 11 bases apart after V is trimmed by 5 bases and J by 3 bases. Collaborating institutions collected whole blood in K2EDTA tubes following their own protocols. For TCRbeta analysis, collaborators shipped samples as frozen whole blood, isolated PBMCs, or DNA extracted from either of those sample types. The immunoSEQ Assay, a bias-controlled multiplex PCR, was used to amplify TCRbeta CDR3 regions from genomic DNA. In the authors' own workflow: Nucleated cell counts per sample were estimated from amplification of reference gene primers within the assay. Sequence reads were collapsed and filtered to measure the absolute abundance of every unique TCRbeta CDR3 rearrangement. For each sample, productive Simpson clonality was calculated as the square root of Simpson's diversity index across productive rearrangements. TCRdb retrieved this table from immuneACCESS and kept in-frame rearrangements only. Not all clones are present; in checked studies, unresolved V genes account for under half, and no reason is known for the remainder. The DNA gave D and trimming, while V, J and clone size come from that table. The sample table records about 170,000 clones; 80% to 90% of these occur just once. In total, the top ten clones hold about 4% of the sample.

A remark on this clone: The antigen this receptor binds is unknown. Nothing much larger sits one base from this clone, and base qualities are not available.

What the study reported, not specific to this receptor: How much clinical and demographic metadata was included differed by source and by participant, and the metadata was provided uncurated.

This chain is built from TRBV19 and TRBJ2-7; the D gene is not confidently resolved. The sequenced sample was peripheral blood. This TCR came from a young man with active or convalescent COVID-19. CDR3 protein: CASSANPFYEQYF. The nucleotides read TGTGCCAGTAGTGCTAACCCGTTCTACGAGCAGTACTTC. This CDR3, with the reference TRBV19 and TRBJ2-7 proteins standing in past its ends, gives the full variable domain DGGITQSPKYLFRKEGQNVTLSCEQNLNHDAMYWYRQDPGQGLRLIYYSQIVNDFQKGDIAEGYSVSREKKESFPLTVTSAQKNPTAFYLCASSANPFYEQYFGPGTRLTVT.